The 3 T cell receptor beta chains reported below all come from one sample, sequenced in a study of blood T cell repertoires in COVID-19. Using immunoSEQ multiplex PCR, the repertoire was profiled, and TCRdb retains in-frame clones only, with some absent. This table has around 220,000 clones, 88% appearing once. Sequencing was carried out using peripheral blood. The source of these receptors is a woman between 40 and 50 years old who had recovered from COVID-19.

The chain is built from TRBV5-6 and TRBJ1-1; possibly TRBD1 for D (5 bases). V dropped 4 bases and J dropped 3 bases, with 13 bases sitting between them. CDR3 length: 14 residues. Germline CDR1 is SGHDT and CDR2 is YYEEEE. The CDR3 sequence: CASSRDPGDTEAFF. The CDR3, as DNA: TGTGCCAGCAGCAGGGACCCGGGGGACACTGAAGCTTTCTTT.

This chain links TRBV9 with TRBJ2-5; maybe TRBD2 (6 bases). Trimming took 4 bases from V and 4 from J, leaving 17 bases between them. Germline values: CDR1 SGDLS, CDR2 YYNGEE. CDR3 length: 15 residues. The CDR3 nucleotides read TGTGCCAGCAGCTCCCGCCGGCAGGGAGGAGAGACCCAGTACTTC. Translation: CASSSRRQGGETQYF.

V and J are TRBV19 and TRBJ2-7; 8 nucleotides line up with TRBD1. This CDR3 contains 15 residues. V dropped 5 bases and J dropped 3; count of bases not matched to a gene: 9. The germline V gene has CDR1 LNHDA and CDR2 SQIVND (reference sequence). DNA of the CDR3: TGTGCCAGTAGTTCCGGGACAGGTTGGGTCTACGAGCAGTACTTC. This translates into CASSSGTGWVYEQYF.